The 27 T cell receptor beta chains given below trace back to one sample, sequenced in a study of T cell responses to AZD1222 COVID-19 vaccine. Assay: immunoSEQ multiplex PCR; the TCRdb copy retains only in-frame clones and omits some. This table holds 90,000 to 150,000 clones, about nine tenths found once. This specimen consisted of peripheral blood, obtained 28 days after the second AZD1222 dose. The receptors derive from an adult who received the AZD1222 COVID-19 vaccine.

The chain has TRBV18 and TRBJ1-5; D remains ambiguous. Per germline, CDR1 KGHSH and CDR2 LQKENI. V lost 6 bases and J lost 4, with 28 bases in between. The CDR3 loop spans 19 amino acids. Here the CDR3 DNA reads TGTGCCAGCTCCCCTCTCCCGATCCCGAGAACAGCTCGAAATCAGCCCCAGCATTTT. Translated: CASSPLPIPRTARNQPQHF.

The V gene is TRBV5-5, the J gene TRBJ2-5; 8 bases line up with TRBD1. CDR1 and CDR2 from the germline V gene are SGHKS and YYEKEE (reference sequence). This CDR3 has 15 amino acids. V lost 2 bases, J lost 3 bases, and 6 bases stayed unmatched. This CDR3 reads CASSFRTGTKETQYF. The CDR3 DNA reads as TGTGCCAGCAGCTTTAGGACAGGGACCAAAGAGACCCAGTACTTC. The variable domain in full, completed from reference TRBV5-5 and TRBJ2-5, reads DAGVTQSPTHLIKTRGQQVTLRCSPISGHKSVSWYQQVLGQGPQFIFQYYEKEERGRGNFPDRFSARQFPNYSSELNVNALLLGDSALYLCASSFRTGTKETQYFGPGTRLLVL.

This clone was picked up a small number of times. This sequence joins TRBV4-1 and TRBJ1-2; D ambiguous. CDR1 and CDR2 from the germline V gene are MGHRA and YSYEKL. Trimming cost V 2 bases and J 4 bases, with 11 bases left between them. The CDR3 contains 14 residues. The CDR3 nucleotides read TGCGCCAGCAGCCAAATCACCAACCCCTATGGCTACACCTTC. Translated: CASSQITNPYGYTF.

The genes are TRBV7-3 and TRBJ1-1; TRBD1 matches at 7 bases. The length of the CDR3 is 13 residues. Germline-derived CDR1 and CDR2 are SGHTA and FQGTGA. V lost 5 bases, J lost 5 bases, and 5 bases stayed unmatched. The CDR3 reads CASSHSGGTEAFF. CDR3 sequence (DNA): TGTGCCAGCAGCCACTCAGGGGGGACTGAAGCTTTCTTT.

The CDR3 DNA is TGCGCCAGCAGCCATCAATTCCGCCGGGACAGGGAAAACTATGGCTACACCTTC. Amino acid sequence: CASSHQFRRDRENYGYTF. The V and J genes are TRBV4-3 and TRBJ1-2; TRBD1 aligns across 9 bases. This CDR3 comprises 18 residues. The V and J ends lost 3 bases and 2 bases, in that order; junction bases with no gene match: 13. Germline values: CDR1 LGHNA, CDR2 YSLEER.

This clone occurred a few times. This rearrangement joins TRBV29-1 to TRBJ1-5; no definite D call. Germline CDR1 is SQVTM and CDR2 is ANQGSEA. This CDR3 is 13 amino acids long. V lost 4 bases to trimming and J lost 2 bases, with 9 bases between them. The CDR3 DNA reads TGCAGCGTTGCCGACGGCCGCAATCAGCCCCAGCATTTT. Translating it yields CSVADGRNQPQHF.

The V gene is TRBV19, the J gene TRBJ1-2; D is unclear. V was cut by 3 bases and J by 4 bases, with 12 bases left in between. The CDR3 is made up of 14 amino acids. Germline CDR1 is LNHDA and CDR2 is SQIVND (reference sequence). DNA of the CDR3: TGTGCCAGTAGTATTCGCCGGGATCCCTATGGCTACACCTTC. It specifies CASSIRRDPYGYTF.

The chain recombines TRBV3-1 (or the pseudogene TRBV3-2) with TRBJ1-2; D not certain. Germline assignment: CDR1 LGHDT and CDR2 YNNKEL (reference sequence). The CDR3 contains 13 residues. The V end lost 4 bases, the J end lost 8 bases, and 14 bases lay between the germline ends. CDR3 coding DNA: TGTGCCAGCAGCCCCGGGGTACCTGGAGGCTACACCTTC. Translated: CASSPGVPGGYTF.

The chain has TRBV21-1 and TRBJ1-3. TRBV21-1 is a recognized pseudogene. The CDR3 covers 17 residues. The CDR3 region has the DNA TGTGCCAGCAGCAAGATTCCTACGGGGCGCTCTGGAAACACCATATATTTT. It specifies CASSKIPTGRSGNTIYF.

The gene calls are TRBV6-2 or TRBV6-3 and TRBJ2-4; 11 positions match TRBD2. The CDR3 length is 14 residues. Germline V gene lookup returns CDR1 MNHEY and CDR2 SVGEGT. V lost 5 bases and J lost 6; bases outside the gene matches: 3. As DNA, the CDR3 is TGTGCCAGCAGTCTAGCGGGGGGCGTAAACATTCAGTACTTC. Its protein product is CASSLAGGVNIQYF.

V gene TRBV7-9 combines with J gene TRBJ2-2; D remains unclear. Trimming cost V 2 bases and J 6 bases, with 19 bases left between them. The length of the CDR3 is 17 residues. Germline CDR1 and CDR2: SEHNR and FQNEAQ (reference sequence). The CDR3 protein is CASSLPVKGLASGELFF. In DNA, the CDR3 is TGTGCCAGCAGCTTACCGGTGAAAGGGCTGGCGTCCGGGGAGCTGTTTTTT.

CDR3 residues: CASSRTRNQPQHF. The CDR3 region has the DNA TGTGCCAGCAGTCGGACCCGAAATCAGCCCCAGCATTTT. The chain uses TRBV28 and TRBJ1-5; D call uncertain. Trimming took 5 bases from V and 4 from J, leaving 9 bases between them. This CDR3 spans 13 amino acids. CDR1 is MDHEN, CDR2 SYDVKM, per germline.

This clone has only a few counts. This sequence joins TRBV6-5 and TRBJ1-1; 7 nucleotides agree with TRBD1. The length of the CDR3 is 14 residues. Per the germline V gene, CDR1 is MNHEY and CDR2 is SVGAGI. V shed 9 bases, J shed 0 bases, and the junction held 7 bases outside the gene matches. The CDR3: CASAPRGLNTEAFF. CDR3 DNA sequence: TGTGCCAGTGCCCCAAGGGGGCTGAACACTGAAGCTTTCTTT.

In its sample, this clone was seen a few times. The chain carries TRBV11-2 and TRBJ1-4; D gene uncertain. The V gene lost 0 bases and the J gene lost 5 bases, with 7 bases spanning the gap. The germline CDR1 and CDR2 sequences are SGHAT and FQNNGV. This CDR3 has 14 amino acids. CDR3 amino acids: CASSLDRRNEKLFF. The DNA for the CDR3 is TGTGCCAGCAGCTTAGACCGTCGGAATGAAAAACTGTTTTTT.

The chain employs TRBV6-5 and TRBJ1-4; 9 nucleotides align to TRBD1. Looked up from germline, CDR1 is MNHEY and CDR2 is SVGAGI. The CDR3 extends over 15 amino acids. After removal of 4 bases from V and 8 bases from J, the junction contained 8 bases not matched to a gene. CDR3 in DNA: TGTGCCAGCAGTTCCTACCGGGACAGGGAGGAAAAACTGTTTTTT. As protein: CASSSYRDREEKLFF.

V usage is TRBV19 and J usage is TRBJ2-7; the D is unclear. The CDR3 loop spans 11 amino acids. CDR1 and CDR2 from the germline V gene are LNHDA and SQIVND (reference sequence). V was trimmed by 1 base and J by 6 bases, leaving 4 bases between them. CDR3 nucleotide sequence: TGTGCCAGTAGTATAGGGGTCGAGCAGTACTTC. Its translation is CASSIGVEQYF.

The gene calls are TRBV7-3 and TRBJ2-1; maybe TRBD2 (6 bases). Germline values: CDR1 SGHTA, CDR2 FQGTGA. This CDR3 is built from 18 residues. V lost 4 bases and J lost 2, with 21 bases in between. Here the CDR3 DNA reads TGTGCCAGCAGCTCGAACGGGGGACTTAGGGGTCCCTACAATGAGCAGTTCTTC. Translation: CASSSNGGLRGPYNEQFF. The full variable domain, its missing parts supplied by reference TRBV7-3 and TRBJ2-1, is GAGVSQTPSNKVTEKGKYVELRCDPISGHTALYWYRQSLGQGPEFLIYFQGTGAADDSGLPNDRFFAVRPEGSVSTLKIQRTERGDSAVYLCASSSNGGLRGPYNEQFFGPGTRLTVL.

V usage is TRBV10-3 and J usage is TRBJ1-6; TRBD1 might be the D (6 bases). The CDR3 loop spans 12 amino acids. Germline V lookup: CDR1 ENHRY, CDR2 SYGVKD. Between the trimmed V and J ends, which lost 10 bases and 5 bases, there was a span of 9 bases. CDR3 bases: TGTGCCAGCGCAGGGGATAATTCACCCCTCCACTTT. This translates into CASAGDNSPLHF.

This clone was seen just once. The sample has other DNA sequences that encode this CDR3 too. This chain uses TRBV5-6 with TRBJ1-5; no reliable D call. CDR1 is SGHDT, CDR2 YYEEEE, per germline. The germline V and J ends were trimmed by 0 bases and 0 bases, with 7 bases remaining between them. There are 15 residues in the CDR3. The CDR3 protein is CASSLGTVSNQPQHF. The CDR3 DNA reads as TGTGCCAGCAGCTTGGGCACAGTTAGCAATCAGCCCCAGCATTTT.

The V gene is TRBV14, the J gene TRBJ1-1; D remains unclear. The CDR3 loop spans 12 amino acids. Germline lookup yields CDR1 SGHDN and CDR2 FVKESK. V was pared by 0 bases and J by 5 bases, with 4 bases between. Written as DNA, the CDR3 is TGTGCCAGCAGCCAAGATACTACTGAAGCTTTCTTT. Translating gives CASSQDTTEAFF.

The chain employs TRBV3-1 (or the pseudogene TRBV3-2) and TRBJ1-2; no clear D gene. Trimming stripped 5 bases from V and 8 bases from J, with 15 bases between. Germline CDR1 is LGHDT and CDR2 is YNNKEL (reference sequence). The CDR3 runs to 13 residues. The CDR3 DNA reads TGTGCCAGCAGCGAGCCAGTCATGGGGGGCTACACCTTC. This encodes CASSEPVMGGYTF.

CDR3 nucleotides: TGCGCCAGCACGGTCAGACGATTGAACACTGAAGCTTTCTTT. The encoded protein is CASTVRRLNTEAFF. The chain recombines TRBV10-2 with TRBJ1-1; D not certain. The length of the CDR3 is 14 residues. Trimming pared 7 bases from V and 0 bases from J, leaving 12 bases between. The germline V gene has CDR1 WSHSY and CDR2 SAAADI.

The chain is built from TRBV29-1 and TRBJ2-5; a weak D match, TRBD2 (6 bases). The germline V gene has CDR1 SQVTM and CDR2 ANQGSEA. Between the trimmed V and J ends, which lost 7 bases and 5 bases, there was a span of 17 bases. The CDR3 is made up of 13 amino acids. CDR3 nucleotides: TGCAGCGCCCTCGGGGGAAATACCGAGACCCAGTACTTC. This gives the protein CSALGGNTETQYF.

This chain uses TRBV5-1 with TRBJ2-2; TRBD1 aligns across 7 bases. The CDR3 runs 14 residues. V was pared by 7 bases and J by 0 bases, with 3 bases of the junction left unmatched. Per germline, CDR1 SGHRS and CDR2 YFSETQ. The CDR3 is CASSGQTNTGELFF. The CDR3 region has the DNA TGCGCCAGCTCGGGACAGACGAACACCGGGGAGCTGTTTTTT.

The chain couples TRBV6-2 or TRBV6-3 to TRBJ2-5; perhaps TRBD2 as D (5 bases). The germline gives CDR1 MNHEY, CDR2 SVGEGT. V shed 5 bases and J shed 5 bases, with 12 bases lying between them. CDR3 length: 13 amino acids. The CDR3 coding sequence is TGTGCCAGCAGTACCTGGACTTGGGAGACCCAGTACTTC. This encodes CASSTWTWETQYF.

The genes are TRBV5-5 and TRBJ1-4; D not certain. Trimming shortened V by 0 bases and J by 4 bases, and 10 bases separated the two germline ends. The CDR3 is made up of 15 amino acids. Germline V gene sequence: CDR1 SGHKS, CDR2 YYEKEE (reference sequence). The CDR3 loop reads CASSLGRQDNEKLFF. For the CDR3, the DNA is TGTGCCAGCAGCTTGGGTAGGCAGGATAATGAAAAACTGTTTTTT.

This rearrangement joins TRBV3-1 (or the pseudogene TRBV3-2) to TRBJ1-2; D might be TRBD1 (5 bases). Germline lookup yields CDR1 LGHDT and CDR2 YNNKEL (reference sequence). V was clipped by 3 bases and J by 4 bases, with 12 bases between them. The CDR3 has 14 amino acids. CDR3 nucleotides: TGTGCCAGCAGCCAGTCAGGGATGGGCTATGGCTACACCTTC. It codes for CASSQSGMGYGYTF.